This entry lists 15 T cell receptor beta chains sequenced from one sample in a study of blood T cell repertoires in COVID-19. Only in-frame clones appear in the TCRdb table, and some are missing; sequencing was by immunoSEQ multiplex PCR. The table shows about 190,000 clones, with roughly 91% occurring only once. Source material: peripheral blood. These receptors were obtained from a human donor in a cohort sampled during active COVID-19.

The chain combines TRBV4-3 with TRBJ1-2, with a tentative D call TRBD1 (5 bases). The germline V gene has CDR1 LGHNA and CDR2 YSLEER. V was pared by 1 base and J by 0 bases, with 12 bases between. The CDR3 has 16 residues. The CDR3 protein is CASSQAAGPPNYGYTF. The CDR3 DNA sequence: TGCGCCAGCAGCCAAGCGGCGGGACCCCCTAACTATGGCTACACCTTC.

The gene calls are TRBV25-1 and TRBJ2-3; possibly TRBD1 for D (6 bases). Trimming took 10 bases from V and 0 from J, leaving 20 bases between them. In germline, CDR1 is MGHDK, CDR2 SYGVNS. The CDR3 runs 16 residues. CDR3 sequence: CATSGGGRPSTDTQYF. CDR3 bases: TGTGCCACCTCCGGTGGGGGCCGGCCTAGCACAGATACGCAGTATTTT.

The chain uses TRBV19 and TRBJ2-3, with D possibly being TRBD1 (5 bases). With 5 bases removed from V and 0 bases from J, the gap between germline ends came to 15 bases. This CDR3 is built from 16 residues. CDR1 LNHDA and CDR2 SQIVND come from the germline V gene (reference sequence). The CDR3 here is CASSSRQTLSTDTQYF. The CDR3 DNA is TGTGCCAGTAGTTCTAGACAGACTCTTAGCACAGATACGCAGTATTTT.

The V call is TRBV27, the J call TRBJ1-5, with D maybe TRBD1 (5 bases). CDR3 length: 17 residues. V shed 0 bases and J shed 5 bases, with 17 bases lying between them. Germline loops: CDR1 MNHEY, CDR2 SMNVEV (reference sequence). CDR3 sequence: CASSLSNQGGTHQPQHF. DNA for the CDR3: TGTGCCAGCAGTTTATCGAATCAGGGTGGAACCCATCAGCCCCAGCATTTT.

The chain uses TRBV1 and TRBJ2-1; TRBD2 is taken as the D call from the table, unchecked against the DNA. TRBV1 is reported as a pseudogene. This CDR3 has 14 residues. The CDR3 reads CTSSWDSPRNEQFF. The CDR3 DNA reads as TGCACCAGCAGCTGGGACTCACCCCGCAATGAGCAGTTCTTC.

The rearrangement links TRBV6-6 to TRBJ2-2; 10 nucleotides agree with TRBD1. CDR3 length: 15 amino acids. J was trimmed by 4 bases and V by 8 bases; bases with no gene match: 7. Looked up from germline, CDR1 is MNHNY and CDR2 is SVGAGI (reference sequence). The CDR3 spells CASARTGGITGELFF. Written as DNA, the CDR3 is TGTGCCAGCGCCCGGACAGGGGGAATCACCGGGGAGCTGTTTTTT.

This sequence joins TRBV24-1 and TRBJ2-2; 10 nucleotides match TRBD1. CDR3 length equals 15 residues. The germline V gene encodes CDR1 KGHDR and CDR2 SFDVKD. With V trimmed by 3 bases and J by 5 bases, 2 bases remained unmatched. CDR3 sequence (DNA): TGTGCCACCAGTGATCCGGGACAGGGGACCGGGGAGCTGTTTTTT. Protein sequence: CATSDPGQGTGELFF.

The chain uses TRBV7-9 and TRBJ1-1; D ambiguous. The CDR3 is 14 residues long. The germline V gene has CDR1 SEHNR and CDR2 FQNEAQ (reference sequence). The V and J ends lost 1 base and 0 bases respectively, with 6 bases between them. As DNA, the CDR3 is TGTGCCAGCAGCTTAGTGACATTGAACACTGAAGCTTTCTTT. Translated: CASSLVTLNTEAFF.

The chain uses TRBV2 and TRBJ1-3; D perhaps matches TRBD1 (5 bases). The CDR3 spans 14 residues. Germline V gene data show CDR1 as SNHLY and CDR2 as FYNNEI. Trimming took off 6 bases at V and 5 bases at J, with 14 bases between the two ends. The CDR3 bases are TGTGCCAGCAGGGATACAGGCCGCCGAAACACCATATATTTT. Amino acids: CASRDTGRRNTIYF.

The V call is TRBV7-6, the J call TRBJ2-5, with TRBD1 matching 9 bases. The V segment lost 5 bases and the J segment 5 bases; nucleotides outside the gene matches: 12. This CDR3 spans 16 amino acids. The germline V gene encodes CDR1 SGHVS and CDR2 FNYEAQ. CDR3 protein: CASSLSPTGGAETQYF. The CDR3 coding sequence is TGTGCCAGCAGCCTAAGTCCAACAGGGGGCGCCGAGACCCAGTACTTC.

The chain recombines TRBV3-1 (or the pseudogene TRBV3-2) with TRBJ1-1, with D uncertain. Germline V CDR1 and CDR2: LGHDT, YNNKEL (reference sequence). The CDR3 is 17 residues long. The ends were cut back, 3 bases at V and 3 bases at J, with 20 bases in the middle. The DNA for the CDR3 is TGTGCCAGCAGCCAGGCTGTGTTAGGCAGCGTGGACACTGAAGCTTTCTTT. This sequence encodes CASSQAVLGSVDTEAFF.

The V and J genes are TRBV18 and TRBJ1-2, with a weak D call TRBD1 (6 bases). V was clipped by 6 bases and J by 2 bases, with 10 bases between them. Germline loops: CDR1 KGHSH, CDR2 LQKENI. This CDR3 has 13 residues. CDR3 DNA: TGTGCCAGCTCCGGAACAGGGAACTATGGCTACACCTTC. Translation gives CASSGTGNYGYTF.

The CDR3 DNA follows: TGTGCCAGCGTCGGAGCCGGGAACGAGCAGTACTTC. Translating it yields CASVGAGNEQYF. The chain has TRBV7-9 and TRBJ2-7; TRBD2 is a possible D gene (5 bases). CDR1 is SEHNR, CDR2 FQNEAQ, per germline (reference sequence). This CDR3 has 12 residues. V was trimmed by 8 bases and J by 5 bases, leaving 13 bases between them.

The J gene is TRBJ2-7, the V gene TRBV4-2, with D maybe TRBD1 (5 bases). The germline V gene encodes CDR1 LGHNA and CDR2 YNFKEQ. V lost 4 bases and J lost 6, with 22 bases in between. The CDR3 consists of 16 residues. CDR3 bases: TGTGCCAGCAGCCGCGCCGGTGCAGGGATGGTAGGCGAGCAGTACTTC. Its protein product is CASSRAGAGMVGEQYF.

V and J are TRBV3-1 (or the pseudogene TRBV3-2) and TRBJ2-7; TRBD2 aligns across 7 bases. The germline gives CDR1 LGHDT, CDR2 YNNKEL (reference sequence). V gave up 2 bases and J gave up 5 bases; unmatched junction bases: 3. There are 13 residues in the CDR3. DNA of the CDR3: TGTGCCAGCAGCCAATGGGGGGGAAACGAGCAGTACTTC. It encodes CASSQWGGNEQYF.